This TCR beta chain was identified during a study of T cells in Graves' hyperthyroidism and ophthalmopathy. A Clinical Activity Score of at least 3, a NOSPECS grade of at least 4 and a duration under 3 months were recorded in the ophthalmopathy patients. Researchers took RNA transcripts and amplified the TCR beta CDR3 regions from them. The primer set for the first-round RT-PCR of the TCR CDR3 was HTBI. TCRdb called the multiplex PCR reads again in MiXCR, with one record for every CDR3 protein. In the table there are nearly 250,000 distinct CDR3 sequences, 16% of which are singletons. Germline V lookup: CDR1 MNHEY, CDR2 SVGAGI. This CDR3 has 15 residues. Remarks on this clonotype: Being one base from a much bigger clone, this may be a read error.

The V gene is TRBV6-5, the J gene TRBJ2-2, with a weak D call TRBD2 (5 bases). This sequence originates from a woman younger than 35 with Graves' ophthalmopathy. Source material: blood. In nucleotides, the CDR3 is TGTGCCAGCAGTTCCACGGGATTGAACACCGAGGAGCTGTTTTTT. This gives the protein CASSSTGLNTEELFF.